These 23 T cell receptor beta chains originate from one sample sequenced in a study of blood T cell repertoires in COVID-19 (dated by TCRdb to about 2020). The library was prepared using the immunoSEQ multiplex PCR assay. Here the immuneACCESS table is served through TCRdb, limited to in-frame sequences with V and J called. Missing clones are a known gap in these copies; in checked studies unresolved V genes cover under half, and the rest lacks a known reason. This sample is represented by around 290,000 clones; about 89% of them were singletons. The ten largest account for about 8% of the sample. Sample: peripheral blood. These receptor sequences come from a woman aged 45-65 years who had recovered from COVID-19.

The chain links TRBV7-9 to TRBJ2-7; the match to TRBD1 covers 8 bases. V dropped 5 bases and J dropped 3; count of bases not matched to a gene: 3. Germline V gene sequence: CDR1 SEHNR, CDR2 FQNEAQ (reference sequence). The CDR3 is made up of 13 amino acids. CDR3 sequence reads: CASSGGTGYEQYF. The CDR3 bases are TGTGCCAGCAGCGGGGGGACAGGCTACGAGCAGTACTTC. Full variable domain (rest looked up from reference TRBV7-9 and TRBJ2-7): DTGVSQNPRHKITKRGQNVTFRCDPISEHNRLYWYRQTLGQGPEFLTYFQNEAQLEKSRLLSDRFSAERPKGSFSTLEIQRTEQGDSAMYLCASSGGTGYEQYFGPGTRLTVT.

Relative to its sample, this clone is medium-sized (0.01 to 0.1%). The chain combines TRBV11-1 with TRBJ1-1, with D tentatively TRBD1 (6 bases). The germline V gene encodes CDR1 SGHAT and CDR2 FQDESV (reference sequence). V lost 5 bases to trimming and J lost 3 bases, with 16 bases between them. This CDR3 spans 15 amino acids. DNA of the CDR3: TGTGCCAGCAGCCGCCGGTCAGGGGTAGACACTGAAGCTTTCTTT. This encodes CASSRRSGVDTEAFF.

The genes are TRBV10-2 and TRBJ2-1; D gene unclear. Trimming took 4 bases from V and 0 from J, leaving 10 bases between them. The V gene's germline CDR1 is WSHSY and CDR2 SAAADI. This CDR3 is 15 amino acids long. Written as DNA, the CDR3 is TGCGCCAGCAGTGGTGTAGCAAGCTCCTACAATGAGCAGTTCTTC. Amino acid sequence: CASSGVASSYNEQFF.

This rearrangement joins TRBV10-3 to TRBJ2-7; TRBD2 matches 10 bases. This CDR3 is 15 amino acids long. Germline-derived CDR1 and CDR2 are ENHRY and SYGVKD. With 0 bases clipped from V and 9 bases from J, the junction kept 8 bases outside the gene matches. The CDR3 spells CAISESGLAGAGQYF. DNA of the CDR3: TGTGCCATCAGTGAGTCGGGTCTAGCGGGAGCCGGGCAGTACTTC.

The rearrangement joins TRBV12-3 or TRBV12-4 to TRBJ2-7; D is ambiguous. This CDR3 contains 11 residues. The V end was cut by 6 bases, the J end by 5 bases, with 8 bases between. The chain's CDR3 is CASSATDEQYF. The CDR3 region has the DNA TGTGCCAGCAGCGCTACGGACGAGCAGTACTTC.

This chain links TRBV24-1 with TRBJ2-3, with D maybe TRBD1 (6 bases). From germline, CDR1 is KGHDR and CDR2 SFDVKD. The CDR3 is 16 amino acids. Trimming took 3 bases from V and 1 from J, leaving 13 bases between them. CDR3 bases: TGTGCCACCAGTGATCCGCAGGGGACCCGCACAGATACGCAGTATTTT. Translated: CATSDPQGTRTDTQYF.

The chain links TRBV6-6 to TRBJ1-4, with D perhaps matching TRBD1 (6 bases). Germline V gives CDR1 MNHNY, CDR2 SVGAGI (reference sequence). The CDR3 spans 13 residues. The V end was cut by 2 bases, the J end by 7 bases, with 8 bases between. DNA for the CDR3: TGTGCCAGCAGTTACCAGGGGATTGAAAAACTGTTTTTT. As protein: CASSYQGIEKLFF.

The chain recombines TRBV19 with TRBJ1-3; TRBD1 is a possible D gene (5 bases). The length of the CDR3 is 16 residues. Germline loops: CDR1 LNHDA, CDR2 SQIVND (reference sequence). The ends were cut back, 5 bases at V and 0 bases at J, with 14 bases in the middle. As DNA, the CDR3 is TGTGCCAGTAGTTCGGTTGGGGCAGACTCTGGAAACACCATATATTTT. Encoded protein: CASSSVGADSGNTIYF.

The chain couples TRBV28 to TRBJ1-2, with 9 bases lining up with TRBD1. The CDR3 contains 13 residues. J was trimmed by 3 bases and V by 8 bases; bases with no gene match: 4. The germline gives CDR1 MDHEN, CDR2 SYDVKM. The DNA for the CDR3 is TGTGCCAGCGGATGGGACAGGGACTATGGCTACACCTTC. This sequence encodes CASGWDRDYGYTF.

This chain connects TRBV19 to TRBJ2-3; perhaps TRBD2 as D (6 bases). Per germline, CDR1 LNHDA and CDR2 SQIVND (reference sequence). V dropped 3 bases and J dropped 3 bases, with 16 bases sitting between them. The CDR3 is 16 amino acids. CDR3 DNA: TGTGCCAGTAGTATTCTAGAAGGAAGCGGGACAGATACGCAGTATTTT. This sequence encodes CASSILEGSGTDTQYF.

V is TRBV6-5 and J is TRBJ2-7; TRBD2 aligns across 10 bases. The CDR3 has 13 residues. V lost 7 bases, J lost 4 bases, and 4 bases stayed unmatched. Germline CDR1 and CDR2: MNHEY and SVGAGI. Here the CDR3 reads CASKTSGSYEQYF. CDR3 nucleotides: TGTGCCAGCAAGACTAGCGGGTCGTACGAGCAGTACTTC.

The chain's CDR3 is CASGIGGGNSPLHF. The CDR3 DNA reads TGTGCCAGCGGGATCGGCGGGGGTAATTCACCCCTCCACTTT. The chain joins TRBV6-5 to TRBJ1-6; D possibly corresponds to TRBD1 (5 bases). The germline V and J ends were trimmed by 8 bases and 6 bases, with 14 bases remaining between them. CDR3 length: 14 residues. CDR1 is MNHEY, CDR2 SVGAGI, per germline.

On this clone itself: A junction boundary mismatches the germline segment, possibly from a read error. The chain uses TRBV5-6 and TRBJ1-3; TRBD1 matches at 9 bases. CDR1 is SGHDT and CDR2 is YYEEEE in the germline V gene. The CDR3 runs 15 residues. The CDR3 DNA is TGTGCCAGCAGATTGGGGACAGGGTATGGAAACACCATATATTTT. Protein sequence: CASRLGTGYGNTIYF.

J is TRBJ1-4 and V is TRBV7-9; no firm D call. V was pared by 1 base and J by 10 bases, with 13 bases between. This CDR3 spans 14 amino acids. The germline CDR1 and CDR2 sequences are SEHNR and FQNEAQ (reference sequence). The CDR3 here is CASSLDLEGPKLFF. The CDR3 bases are TGTGCCAGCAGCTTAGATCTGGAGGGCCCAAAACTGTTTTTT.

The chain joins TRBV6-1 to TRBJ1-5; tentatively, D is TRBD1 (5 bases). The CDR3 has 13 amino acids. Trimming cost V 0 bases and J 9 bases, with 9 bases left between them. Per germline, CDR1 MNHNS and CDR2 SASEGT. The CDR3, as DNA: TGTGCCAGCAGTGAAGCGCTAAGGGGGCCCCAGCATTTT. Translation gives CASSEALRGPQHF.

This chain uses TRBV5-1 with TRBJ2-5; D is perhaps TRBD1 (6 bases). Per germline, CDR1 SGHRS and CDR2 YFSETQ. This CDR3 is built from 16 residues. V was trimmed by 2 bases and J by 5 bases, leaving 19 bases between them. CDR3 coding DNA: TGCGCCAGCAGCTTCCAAACAGGGCTGTTAGGGGAGACCCAGTACTTC. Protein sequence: CASSFQTGLLGETQYF.

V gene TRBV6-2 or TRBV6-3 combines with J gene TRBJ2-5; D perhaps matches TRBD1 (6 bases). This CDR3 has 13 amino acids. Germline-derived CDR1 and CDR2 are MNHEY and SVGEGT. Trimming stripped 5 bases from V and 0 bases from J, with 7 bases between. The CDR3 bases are TGTGCCAGCAGTCGACAGGACCAAGAGACCCAGTACTTC. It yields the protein CASSRQDQETQYF.

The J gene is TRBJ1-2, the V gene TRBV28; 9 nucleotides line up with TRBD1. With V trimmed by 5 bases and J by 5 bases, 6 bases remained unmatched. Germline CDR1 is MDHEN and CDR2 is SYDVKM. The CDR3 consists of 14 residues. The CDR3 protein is CASSTGQGWYGYTF. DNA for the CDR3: TGTGCCAGCAGTACCGGACAGGGGTGGTATGGCTACACCTTC.

The CDR3 region is CASSRTGDFYEQYF. The CDR3 DNA follows: TGTGCCAGCAGCCGCACGGGAGACTTCTACGAGCAGTACTTC. The chain uses TRBV5-5 and TRBJ2-7; the D gene is possibly TRBD2 (6 bases). This CDR3 is built from 14 residues. From germline, CDR1 is SGHKS and CDR2 YYEKEE (reference sequence). V lost 4 bases and J 3 bases, leaving 14 bases between the germline ends.

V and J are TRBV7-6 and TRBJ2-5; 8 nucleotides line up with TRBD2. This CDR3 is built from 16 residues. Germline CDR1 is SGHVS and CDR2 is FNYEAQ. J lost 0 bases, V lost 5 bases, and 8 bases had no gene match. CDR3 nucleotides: TGTGCCAGCAGCCCCCAGGGCGGGGGGTACCAAGAGACCCAGTACTTC. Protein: CASSPQGGGYQETQYF.

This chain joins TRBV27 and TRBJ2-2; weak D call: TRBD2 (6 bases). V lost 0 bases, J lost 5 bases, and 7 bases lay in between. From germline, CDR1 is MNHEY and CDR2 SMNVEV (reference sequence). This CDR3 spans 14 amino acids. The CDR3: CASSLSAGTGELFF. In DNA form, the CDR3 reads TGTGCCAGCAGTTTATCGGCGGGAACCGGGGAGCTGTTTTTT.

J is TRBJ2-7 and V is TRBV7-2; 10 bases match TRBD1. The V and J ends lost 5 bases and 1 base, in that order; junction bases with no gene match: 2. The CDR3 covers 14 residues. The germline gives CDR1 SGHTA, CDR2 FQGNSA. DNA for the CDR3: TGTGCCAGCAGCCGGACAGGGGGATCCTACGAGCAGTACTTC. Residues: CASSRTGGSYEQYF.

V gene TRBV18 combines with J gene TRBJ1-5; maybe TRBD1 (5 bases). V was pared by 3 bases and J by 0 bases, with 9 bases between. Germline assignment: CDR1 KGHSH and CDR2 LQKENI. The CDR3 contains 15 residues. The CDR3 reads CASSPSGDSNQPQHF. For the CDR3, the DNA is TGTGCCAGCTCACCTTCGGGGGATAGCAATCAGCCCCAGCATTTT. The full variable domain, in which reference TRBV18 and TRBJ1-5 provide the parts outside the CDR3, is NAGVMQNPRHLVRRRGQEARLRCSPMKGHSHVYWYRQLPEEGLKFMVYLQKENIIDESGMPKERFSAEFPKEGPSILRIQQVVRGDSAAYFCASSPSGDSNQPQHFGDGTRLSIL.